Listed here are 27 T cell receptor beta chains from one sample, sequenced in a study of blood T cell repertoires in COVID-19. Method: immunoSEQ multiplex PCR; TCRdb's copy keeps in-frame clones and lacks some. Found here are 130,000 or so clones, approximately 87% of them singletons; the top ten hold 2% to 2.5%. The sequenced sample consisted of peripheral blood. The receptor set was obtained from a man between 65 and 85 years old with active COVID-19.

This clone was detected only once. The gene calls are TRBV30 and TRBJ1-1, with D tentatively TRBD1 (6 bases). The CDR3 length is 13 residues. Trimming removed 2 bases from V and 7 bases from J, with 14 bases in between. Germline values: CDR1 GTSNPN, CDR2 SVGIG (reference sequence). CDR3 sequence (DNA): TGTGCCTGGAGTTCCGACAGGTATGTTGAAGCTTTCTTT. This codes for CAWSSDRYVEAFF.

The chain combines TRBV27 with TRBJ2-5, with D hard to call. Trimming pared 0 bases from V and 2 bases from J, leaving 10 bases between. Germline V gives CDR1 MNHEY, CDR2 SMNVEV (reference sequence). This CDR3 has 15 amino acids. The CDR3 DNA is TGTGCCAGCAGTTTATCCGAGGCCAGTCAAGAGACCCAGTACTTC. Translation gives CASSLSEASQETQYF.

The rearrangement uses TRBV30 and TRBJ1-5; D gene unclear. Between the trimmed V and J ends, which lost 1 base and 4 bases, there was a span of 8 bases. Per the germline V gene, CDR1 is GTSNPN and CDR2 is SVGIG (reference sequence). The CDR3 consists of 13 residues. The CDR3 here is CAWSGQNNQPQHF. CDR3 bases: TGTGCCTGGAGTGGGCAGAATAATCAGCCCCAGCATTTT.

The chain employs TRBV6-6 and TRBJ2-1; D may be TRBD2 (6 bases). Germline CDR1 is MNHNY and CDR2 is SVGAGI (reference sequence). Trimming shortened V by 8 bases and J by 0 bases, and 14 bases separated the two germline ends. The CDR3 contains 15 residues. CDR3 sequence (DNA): TGTGCCAGCCGCCGGGGGTTCGGCTCCTACAATGAGCAGTTCTTC. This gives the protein CASRRGFGSYNEQFF.

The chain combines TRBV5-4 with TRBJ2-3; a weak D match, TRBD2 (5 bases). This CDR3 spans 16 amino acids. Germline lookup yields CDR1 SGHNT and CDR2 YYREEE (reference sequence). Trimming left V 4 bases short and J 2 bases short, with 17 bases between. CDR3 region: CASSPWTPKHTDTQYF. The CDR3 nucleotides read TGTGCCAGCAGCCCTTGGACTCCCAAGCACACAGATACGCAGTATTTT. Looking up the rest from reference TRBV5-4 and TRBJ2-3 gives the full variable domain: ETGVTQSPTHLIKTRGQQVTLRCSSQSGHNTVSWYQQALGQGPQFIFQYYREEENGRGNFPPRFSGLQFPNYSSELNVNALELDDSALYLCASSPWTPKHTDTQYFGPGTRLTVL.

This chain's CDR3 is CASRTSGKGNEQFF. The DNA for the CDR3 is TGTGCCAGCAGGACTAGCGGGAAGGGCAATGAGCAGTTCTTC. V and J are TRBV6-6 and TRBJ2-1, with TRBD2 matching 11 bases. The CDR3 sequence is 14 residues long. Unmatched junction bases numbered 4, after V lost 6 bases and J lost 6 bases. Looked up from germline, CDR1 is MNHNY and CDR2 is SVGAGI (reference sequence).

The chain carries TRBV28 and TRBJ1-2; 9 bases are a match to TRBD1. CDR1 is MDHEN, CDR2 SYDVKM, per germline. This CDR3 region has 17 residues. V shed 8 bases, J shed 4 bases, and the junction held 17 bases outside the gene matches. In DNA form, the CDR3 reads TGTGCCAGCTTTACCCCGGGACAGGGAATGCGGGGCTATGGCTACACCTTC. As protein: CASFTPGQGMRGYGYTF.

This CDR3 is CASSPLAGGLSEQFF. In nucleotides, the CDR3 is TGTGCCAGCAGTCCCCTAGCGGGAGGGCTGAGTGAGCAGTTCTTC. V and J are TRBV5-6 and TRBJ2-1; 12 positions agree with TRBD2. The germline CDR1 and CDR2 sequences are SGHDT and YYEEEE. V lost 5 bases, J lost 9 bases, and 9 bases stayed unmatched. The CDR3 runs to 15 residues.

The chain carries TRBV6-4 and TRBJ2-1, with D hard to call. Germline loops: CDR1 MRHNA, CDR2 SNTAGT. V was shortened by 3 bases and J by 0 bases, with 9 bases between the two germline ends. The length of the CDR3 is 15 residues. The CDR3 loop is CASSDQPSSYNEQFF. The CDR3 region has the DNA TGTGCCAGCAGTGATCAACCGAGCTCCTACAATGAGCAGTTCTTC.

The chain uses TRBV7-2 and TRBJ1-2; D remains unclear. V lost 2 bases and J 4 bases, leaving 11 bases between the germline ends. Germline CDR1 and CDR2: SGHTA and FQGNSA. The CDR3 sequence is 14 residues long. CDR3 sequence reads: CASSLMGEVYGYTF. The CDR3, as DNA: TGTGCCAGCAGCTTAATGGGCGAAGTCTATGGCTACACCTTC.

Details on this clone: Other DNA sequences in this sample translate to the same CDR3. CDR3 in amino acids: CASSPRLAGGTDTQYF. Written as DNA, the CDR3 is TGTGCCAGCAGTCCGCGACTAGCGGGGGGGACAGATACGCAGTATTTT. The chain couples TRBV2 to TRBJ2-3, with 14 bases identical to TRBD2. The germline gives CDR1 SNHLY, CDR2 FYNNEI. This CDR3 comprises 16 residues. V trimming: 5 bases; J trimming: 3 bases; junction bases outside the gene matches: 4.

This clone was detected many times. CDR3 nucleotide sequence: TGTGCCAGCAGCTCGACAGGGGACCAGCCCCAGCATTTT. It is translated as CASSSTGDQPQHF. The rearrangement joins TRBV7-9 to TRBJ1-5; 8 positions match TRBD1. V dropped 4 bases and J dropped 7; count of bases not matched to a gene: 3. The CDR3 sequence is 13 residues long. The germline V gene has CDR1 SEHNR and CDR2 FQNEAQ (reference sequence).

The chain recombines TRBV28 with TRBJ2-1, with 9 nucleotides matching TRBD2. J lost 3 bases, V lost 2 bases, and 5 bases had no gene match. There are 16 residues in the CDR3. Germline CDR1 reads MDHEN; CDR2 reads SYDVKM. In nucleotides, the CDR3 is TGTGCCAGCAGTTTAGGGCTAGCGGGACTCTACAATGAGCAGTTCTTC. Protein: CASSLGLAGLYNEQFF.

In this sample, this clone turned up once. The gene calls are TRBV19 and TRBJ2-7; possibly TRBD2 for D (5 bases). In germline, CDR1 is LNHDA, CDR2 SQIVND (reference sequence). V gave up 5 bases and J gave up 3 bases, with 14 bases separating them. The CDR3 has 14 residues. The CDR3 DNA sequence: TGTGCCAGTAGTGAGGGATTCCCGAACTACGAGCAGTACTTC. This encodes CASSEGFPNYEQYF.

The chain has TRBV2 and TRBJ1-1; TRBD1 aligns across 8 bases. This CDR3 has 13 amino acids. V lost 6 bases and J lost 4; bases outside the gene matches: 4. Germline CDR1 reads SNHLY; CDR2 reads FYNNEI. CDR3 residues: CASRRQGSTEAFF. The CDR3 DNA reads TGTGCCAGCAGAAGACAGGGGAGCACTGAAGCTTTCTTT.

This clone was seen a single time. For the CDR3, the DNA is TGCGCCAGCAGCTGGCCGGGACAGGGGGAGACTGAAGCTTTCTTT. Amino acids: CASSWPGQGETEAFF. The V and J genes are TRBV5-1 and TRBJ1-1; 11 positions match TRBD1. The CDR3 spans 15 residues. Losses at the gene ends were 3 bases for V and 5 bases for J; bases not matched to a gene: 6. Germline V gives CDR1 SGHRS, CDR2 YFSETQ.

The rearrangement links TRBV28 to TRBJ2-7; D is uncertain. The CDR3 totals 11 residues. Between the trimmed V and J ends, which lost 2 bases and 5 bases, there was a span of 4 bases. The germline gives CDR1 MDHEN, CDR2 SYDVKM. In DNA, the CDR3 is TGTGCCAGCAGTTTAAACAACGAGCAGTACTTC. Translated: CASSLNNEQYF.

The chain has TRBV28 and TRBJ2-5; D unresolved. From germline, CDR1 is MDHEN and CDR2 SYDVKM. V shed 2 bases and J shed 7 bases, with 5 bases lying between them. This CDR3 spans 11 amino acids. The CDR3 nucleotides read TGTGCCAGCAGTTTACCCGGGACCCAGTACTTC. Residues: CASSLPGTQYF.

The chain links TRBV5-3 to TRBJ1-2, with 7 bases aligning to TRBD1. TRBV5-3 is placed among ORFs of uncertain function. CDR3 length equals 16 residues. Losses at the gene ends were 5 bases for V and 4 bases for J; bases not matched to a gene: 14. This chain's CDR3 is CARRKWMTGSTYGYTF. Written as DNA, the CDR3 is TGTGCCAGAAGGAAATGGATGACAGGGTCGACCTATGGCTACACCTTC.

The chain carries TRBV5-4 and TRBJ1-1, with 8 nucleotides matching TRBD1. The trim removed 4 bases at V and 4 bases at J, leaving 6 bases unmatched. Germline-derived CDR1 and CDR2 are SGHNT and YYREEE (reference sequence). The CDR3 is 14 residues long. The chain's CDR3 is CASSTGQGTTEAFF. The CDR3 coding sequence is TGTGCCAGCAGCACTGGACAGGGAACCACTGAAGCTTTCTTT.

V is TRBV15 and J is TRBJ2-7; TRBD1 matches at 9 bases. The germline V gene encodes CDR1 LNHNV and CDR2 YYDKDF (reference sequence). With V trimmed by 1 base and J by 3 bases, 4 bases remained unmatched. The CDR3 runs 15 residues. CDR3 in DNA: TGTGCCACCAGCAGAGGACTGGGACAGGGCTACGAGCAGTACTTC. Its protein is CATSRGLGQGYEQYF.

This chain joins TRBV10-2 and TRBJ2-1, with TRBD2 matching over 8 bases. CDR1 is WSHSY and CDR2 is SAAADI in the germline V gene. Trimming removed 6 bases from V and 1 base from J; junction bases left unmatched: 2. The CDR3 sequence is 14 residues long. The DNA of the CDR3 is TGCGCCAGCAGGGCTAGCGGGTCCTACAATGAGCAGTTCTTC. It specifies CASRASGSYNEQFF.

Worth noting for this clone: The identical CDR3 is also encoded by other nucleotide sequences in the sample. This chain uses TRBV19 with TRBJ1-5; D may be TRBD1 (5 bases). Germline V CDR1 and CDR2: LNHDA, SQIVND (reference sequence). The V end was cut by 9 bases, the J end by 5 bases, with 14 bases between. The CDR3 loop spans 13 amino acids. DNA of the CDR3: TGTGCCAGCAGACCCAGGGAGGATCAGCCCCAGCATTTT. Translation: CASRPREDQPQHF.

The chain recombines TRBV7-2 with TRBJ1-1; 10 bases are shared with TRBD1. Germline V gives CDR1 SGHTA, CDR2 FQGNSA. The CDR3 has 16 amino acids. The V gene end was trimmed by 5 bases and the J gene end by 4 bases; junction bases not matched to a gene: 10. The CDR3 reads CASSPADRGSLTEAFF. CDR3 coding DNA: TGTGCCAGCAGCCCCGCGGACAGGGGGTCTCTCACTGAAGCTTTCTTT.

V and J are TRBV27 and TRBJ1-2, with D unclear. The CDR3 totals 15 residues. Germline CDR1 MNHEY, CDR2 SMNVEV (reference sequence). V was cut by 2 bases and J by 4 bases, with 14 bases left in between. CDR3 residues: CASSLMSGSGYGYTF. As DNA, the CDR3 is TGTGCCAGCAGTTTAATGTCAGGAAGCGGCTATGGCTACACCTTC.

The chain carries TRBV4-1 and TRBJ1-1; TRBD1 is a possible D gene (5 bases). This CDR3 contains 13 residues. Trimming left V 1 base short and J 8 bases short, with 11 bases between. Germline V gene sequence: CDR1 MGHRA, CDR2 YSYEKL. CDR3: CASSQVAGLEAFF. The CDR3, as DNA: TGCGCCAGCAGCCAAGTGGCAGGGTTAGAAGCTTTCTTT.

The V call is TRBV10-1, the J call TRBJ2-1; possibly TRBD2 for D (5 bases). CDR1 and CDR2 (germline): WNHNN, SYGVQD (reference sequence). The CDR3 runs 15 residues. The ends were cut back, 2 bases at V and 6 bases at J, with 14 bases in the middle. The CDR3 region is CASSEEGSSSNEQFF. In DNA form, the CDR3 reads TGCGCCAGCAGTGAGGAGGGCAGTAGTTCCAATGAGCAGTTCTTC.